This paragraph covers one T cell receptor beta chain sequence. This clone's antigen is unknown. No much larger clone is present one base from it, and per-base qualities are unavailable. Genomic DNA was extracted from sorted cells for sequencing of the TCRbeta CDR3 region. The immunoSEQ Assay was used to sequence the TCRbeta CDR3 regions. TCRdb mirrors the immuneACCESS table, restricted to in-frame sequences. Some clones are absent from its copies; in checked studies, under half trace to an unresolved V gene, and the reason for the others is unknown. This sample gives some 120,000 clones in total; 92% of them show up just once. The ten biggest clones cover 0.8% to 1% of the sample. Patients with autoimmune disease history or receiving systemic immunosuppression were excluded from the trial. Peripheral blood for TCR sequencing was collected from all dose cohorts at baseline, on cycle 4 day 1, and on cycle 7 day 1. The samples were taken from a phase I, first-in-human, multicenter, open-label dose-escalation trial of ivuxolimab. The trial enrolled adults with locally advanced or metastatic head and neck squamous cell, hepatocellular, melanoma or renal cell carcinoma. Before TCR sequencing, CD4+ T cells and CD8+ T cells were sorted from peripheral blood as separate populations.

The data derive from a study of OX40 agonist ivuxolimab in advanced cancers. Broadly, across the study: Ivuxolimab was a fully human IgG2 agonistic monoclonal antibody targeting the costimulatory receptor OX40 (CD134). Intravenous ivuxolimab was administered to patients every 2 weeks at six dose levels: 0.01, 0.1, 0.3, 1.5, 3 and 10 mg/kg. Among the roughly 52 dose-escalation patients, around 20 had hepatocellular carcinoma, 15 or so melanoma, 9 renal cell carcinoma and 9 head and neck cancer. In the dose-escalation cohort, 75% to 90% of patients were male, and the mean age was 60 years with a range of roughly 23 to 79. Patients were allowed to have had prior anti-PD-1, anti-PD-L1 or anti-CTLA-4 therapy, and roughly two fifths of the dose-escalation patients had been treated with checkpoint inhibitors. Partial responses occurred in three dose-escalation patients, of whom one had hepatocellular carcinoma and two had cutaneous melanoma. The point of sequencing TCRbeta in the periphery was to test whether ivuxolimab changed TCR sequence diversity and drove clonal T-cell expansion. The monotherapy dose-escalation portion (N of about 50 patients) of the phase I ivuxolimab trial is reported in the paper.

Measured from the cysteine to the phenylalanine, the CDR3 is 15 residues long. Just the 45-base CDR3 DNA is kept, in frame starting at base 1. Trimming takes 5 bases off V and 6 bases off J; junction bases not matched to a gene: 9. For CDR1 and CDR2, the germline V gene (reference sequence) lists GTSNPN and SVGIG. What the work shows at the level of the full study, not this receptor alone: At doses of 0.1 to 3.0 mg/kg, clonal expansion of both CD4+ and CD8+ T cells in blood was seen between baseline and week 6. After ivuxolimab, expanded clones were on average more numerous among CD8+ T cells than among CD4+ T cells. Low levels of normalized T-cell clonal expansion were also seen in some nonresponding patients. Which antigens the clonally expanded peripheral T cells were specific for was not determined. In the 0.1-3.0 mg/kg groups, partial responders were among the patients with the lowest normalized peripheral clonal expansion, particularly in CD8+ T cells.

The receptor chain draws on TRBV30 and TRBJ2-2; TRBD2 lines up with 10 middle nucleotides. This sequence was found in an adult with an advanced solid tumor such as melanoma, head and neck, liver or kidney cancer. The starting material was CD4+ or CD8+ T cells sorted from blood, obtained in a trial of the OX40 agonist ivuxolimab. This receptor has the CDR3 CAWETSGIGAGELFF. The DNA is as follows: TGTGCCTGGGAAACTAGCGGGATTGGGGCCGGGGAGCTGTTTTTT. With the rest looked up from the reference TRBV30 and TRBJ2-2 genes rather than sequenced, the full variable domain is SQTIHQWPATLVQPVGSPLSLECTVEGTSNPNLYWYRQAAGRGLQLLFYSVGIGQISSEVPQNLSASRPQDRQFILSSKKLLLSDSGFYLCAWETSGIGAGELFFGEGSRLTVL.